Listed here are 30 T cell receptor beta chains from one sample, sequenced in a study of blood T cell repertoires in COVID-19. Using immunoSEQ multiplex PCR, the repertoire was profiled, and TCRdb retains in-frame clones only, with some absent. The repertoire holds about 220,000 clones, with around 90% as singletons. Sequencing was done on a sample of PBMCs or T cells enriched from blood (not recorded which). These receptor sequences come from a woman aged 30 to 39 who had recovered from COVID-19.

V usage is TRBV4-3 and J usage is TRBJ1-6; 11 positions agree with TRBD1. Trimming at V came to 8 bases and at J to 8 bases, leaving 2 bases not matched to a gene. The CDR3 extends over 13 amino acids. CDR1 and CDR2 (germline): LGHNA, YSLEER. In DNA form, the CDR3 reads TGCGCCAGCCAGGGACAGGGGGATTCACCCCTCCACTTT. Translating it yields CASQGQGDSPLHF.

The chain combines TRBV7-9 with TRBJ1-6, with 8 bases aligning to TRBD1. Trimming took 4 bases from V and 8 from J; bases not matched to a gene: 7. The CDR3 has 15 residues. The germline V gene encodes CDR1 SEHNR and CDR2 FQNEAQ (reference sequence). This CDR3 is CASSSSTGEDSPLHF. In nucleotides, the CDR3 is TGTGCCAGCAGCTCATCGACAGGGGAAGATTCACCCCTCCACTTT.

The chain couples TRBV4-3 to TRBJ2-7; D is perhaps TRBD1 (5 bases). The length of the CDR3 is 14 residues. V lost 3 bases and J lost 4, with 13 bases in between. Germline V lookup: CDR1 LGHNA, CDR2 YSLEER. The CDR3, as DNA: TGCGCCAGCAGCCAGGACGGACAAAAGTACGAGCAGTACTTC. Its protein product is CASSQDGQKYEQYF.

The CDR3 DNA reads TGCGCCAGCAGCCAAGAAGGGACAGGCTTTTCACCCCTCCACTTT. It specifies CASSQEGTGFSPLHF. This chain uses TRBV4-1 with TRBJ1-6, with TRBD1 matching over 8 bases. CDR1 and CDR2 from the germline V gene are MGHRA and YSYEKL. V gave up 0 bases and J gave up 9 bases; unmatched junction bases: 4. The CDR3 extends over 15 amino acids.

This rearrangement joins TRBV12-3 or TRBV12-4 to TRBJ2-3; possible D gene TRBD1, 6 bases. The CDR3 spans 12 residues. V lost 5 bases and J 5 bases, leaving 8 bases between the germline ends. The CDR3 is CASSRQEDTQYF. CDR3 nucleotides: TGTGCCAGCAGTCGACAGGAAGATACGCAGTATTTT.

The rearrangement links TRBV7-2 to TRBJ1-1; 7 nucleotides align to TRBD1. The J segment lost 0 bases and the V segment lost 0 bases, leaving 10 bases of the junction unmatched. Germline CDR1 SGHTA, CDR2 FQGNSA. The CDR3 length is 18 residues. CDR3 in amino acids: CASSLAWRGLGMNTEAFF. The CDR3 nucleotides read TGTGCCAGCAGCTTAGCGTGGAGGGGGCTCGGGATGAACACTGAAGCTTTCTTT.

The chain has TRBV19 and TRBJ1-5, with D tentatively TRBD1 (5 bases). CDR3 length: 13 amino acids. Trimming removed 6 bases from V and 7 bases from J, with 13 bases in between. Germline-derived CDR1 and CDR2 are LNHDA and SQIVND (reference sequence). DNA for the CDR3: TGTGCCAGTAGGGACAATTTCAACCAGCCCCAGCATTTT. Translated: CASRDNFNQPQHF.

This chain uses TRBV6-6 with TRBJ1-1; 8 bases align to TRBD1. CDR1 MNHNY and CDR2 SVGAGI come from the germline V gene (reference sequence). V lost 6 bases, J lost 2 bases, and 5 bases stayed unmatched. CDR3 size: 14 residues. The CDR3: CASRVDRGNTEAFF. As DNA, the CDR3 is TGTGCCAGCAGGGTCGACAGGGGAAACACTGAAGCTTTCTTT.

This clone has just one count. This chain connects TRBV6-5 to TRBJ2-1, with D perhaps TRBD1 (6 bases). V lost 6 bases and J 9 bases, leaving 12 bases between the germline ends. The length of the CDR3 is 12 residues. Germline V gives CDR1 MNHEY, CDR2 SVGAGI. The CDR3 region is CASSQQGFEQFF. The CDR3 bases are TGTGCCAGCAGCCAACAGGGTTTTGAGCAGTTCTTC.

The genes are TRBV4-2 and TRBJ1-1; unclear D gene. V was clipped by 0 bases and J by 1 base, with 15 bases between them. In germline, CDR1 is LGHNA, CDR2 YNFKEQ. The CDR3 contains 17 residues. CDR3 region: CASSQDIRVGGNTEAFF. For the CDR3, the DNA is TGTGCCAGCAGCCAAGATATAAGGGTCGGAGGGAACACTGAAGCTTTCTTT.

V and J are TRBV2 and TRBJ1-5; TRBD1 aligns across 9 bases. With 8 bases clipped from V and 5 bases from J, the junction kept 1 base outside the gene matches. The CDR3 length is 12 residues. The V gene's germline CDR1 is SNHLY and CDR2 FYNNEI. The CDR3 DNA follows: TGTGCCAGCGGGACAGGGCATCAGCCCCAGCATTTT. Its translation is CASGTGHQPQHF.

The chain recombines TRBV24-1 with TRBJ1-2, with TRBD1 as a possible D gene (5 bases). V lost 7 bases and J lost 1, with 12 bases in between. This CDR3 spans 14 amino acids. CDR1 and CDR2 from the germline V gene are KGHDR and SFDVKD. In nucleotides, the CDR3 is TGTGCCACCAGCGGAGACAGCTATAACTATGGCTACACCTTC. Translating it yields CATSGDSYNYGYTF.

This rearrangement joins TRBV2 to TRBJ2-5; D might be TRBD2 (6 bases). Germline V gene data show CDR1 as SNHLY and CDR2 as FYNNEI. V was pared by 4 bases and J by 2 bases, with 11 bases between. This CDR3 spans 14 amino acids. The CDR3 region has the DNA TGTGCCAGCAGTGTGTTGGGGGGACAAGAGACCCAGTACTTC. Its protein product is CASSVLGGQETQYF.

The gene calls are TRBV3-1 (or the pseudogene TRBV3-2) and TRBJ1-2, with D maybe TRBD1 (6 bases). V was pared by 0 bases and J by 8 bases, with 13 bases between. The CDR3 is made up of 14 amino acids. The V gene's germline CDR1 is LGHDT and CDR2 YNNKEL (reference sequence). CDR3 region: CASSQETGSKGYTF. The CDR3 nucleotides read TGTGCCAGCAGCCAAGAGACAGGATCGAAGGGCTACACCTTC.

The chain recombines TRBV5-1 with TRBJ2-7; 8 bases are shared with TRBD1. This CDR3 has 14 residues. CDR1 and CDR2 (germline): SGHRS, YFSETQ. V dropped 4 bases and J dropped 5; count of bases not matched to a gene: 8. The CDR3: CASSRTDRDHEQYF. The CDR3 DNA is TGCGCCAGCAGCCGGACGGACAGGGACCACGAGCAGTACTTC.

The gene calls are TRBV5-6 and TRBJ1-2; no clear D gene. The V gene's germline CDR1 is SGHDT and CDR2 YYEEEE. This CDR3 has 15 amino acids. V was cut by 2 bases and J by 4 bases, with 15 bases left in between. CDR3: CASSFWQYESYGYTF. Written as DNA, the CDR3 is TGTGCCAGCAGCTTCTGGCAGTATGAATCCTATGGCTACACCTTC. The full variable domain, in which reference TRBV5-6 and TRBJ1-2 provide the parts outside the CDR3, is DAGVTQSPTHLIKTRGQQVTLRCSPKSGHDTVSWYQQALGQGPQFIFQYYEEEERQRGNFPDRFSGHQFPNYSSELNVNALLLGDSALYLCASSFWQYESYGYTFGSGTRLTVV.

The chain couples TRBV3-1 (or the pseudogene TRBV3-2) to TRBJ1-2, with TRBD1 as a possible D gene (5 bases). V was cut by 0 bases and J by 6 bases, with 11 bases left in between. This CDR3 comprises 14 residues. Per germline, CDR1 LGHDT and CDR2 YNNKEL (reference sequence). CDR3 DNA sequence: TGTGCCAGCAGCCAAGATTCTTCGGGGGATGGCTACACCTTC. Translating it yields CASSQDSSGDGYTF.

This chain uses TRBV7-9 with TRBJ2-1; 12 positions agree with TRBD2. The CDR3 is 18 residues long. The J segment lost 0 bases and the V segment lost 10 bases, leaving 13 bases of the junction unmatched. Germline-derived CDR1 and CDR2 are SEHNR and FQNEAQ (reference sequence). The CDR3 loop is CATRPLAGGLSSYNEQFF. In nucleotides, the CDR3 is TGTGCCACCCGCCCACTAGCGGGGGGCCTCAGCTCCTACAATGAGCAGTTCTTC.

The chain links TRBV7-8 to TRBJ1-5; D possibly corresponds to TRBD1 (5 bases). The V gene's germline CDR1 is SGHVS and CDR2 FQNEAQ. With 8 bases removed from V and 10 bases from J, the gap between germline ends came to 18 bases. The CDR3 has 13 residues. The CDR3 spells CASQYRLDSPQHF. In nucleotides, the CDR3 is TGTGCCAGCCAATACAGGCTAGATAGTCCCCAGCATTTT.

The CDR3 bases are TGTGCCAGCAGCTTTGCCAAGACAGTGAACACTGAAGCTTTCTTT. Amino acid sequence: CASSFAKTVNTEAFF. The chain uses TRBV11-2 and TRBJ1-1, with D perhaps matching TRBD1 (5 bases). The ends were cut back, 3 bases at V and 0 bases at J, with 11 bases in the middle. CDR3 size: 15 residues. The V gene's germline CDR1 is SGHAT and CDR2 FQNNGV.

CDR3 amino acids: CASSETGGGNNEQFF. The CDR3 coding sequence is TGTGCCAGCAGTGAGACAGGCGGGGGGAACAATGAGCAGTTCTTC. V and J are TRBV2 and TRBJ2-1; TRBD2 agrees at 8 bases. CDR1 SNHLY and CDR2 FYNNEI come from the germline V gene. The ends lost 3 bases at V and 5 bases at J; junction bases unmatched: 6. The CDR3 runs 15 residues.

This clone occurred once. The genes are TRBV29-1 and TRBJ1-3; D may be TRBD1 (5 bases). This CDR3 contains 14 residues. V lost 4 bases and J 0 bases, leaving 10 bases between the germline ends. Looked up from germline, CDR1 is SQVTM and CDR2 is ANQGSEA. CDR3 in DNA: TGCAGCGTTGTAACAGGATCCTCTGGAAACACCATATATTTT. This encodes CSVVTGSSGNTIYF.

The chain joins TRBV3-1 (or the pseudogene TRBV3-2) to TRBJ1-2; TRBD1 is a possible D gene (5 bases). The V and J ends lost 5 bases and 6 bases respectively, with 16 bases between them. The CDR3 covers 14 residues. The germline V gene has CDR1 LGHDT and CDR2 YNNKEL (reference sequence). In nucleotides, the CDR3 is TGTGCCAGCAGCAATTTAGGGGATATCGATGGCTACACCTTC. Its translation is CASSNLGDIDGYTF.

This CDR3 reads CASSSSLQGLRKLFF. The CDR3 region has the DNA TGTGCCAGCAGCTCCTCCCTACAGGGGTTAAGAAAACTGTTTTTT. The chain is built from TRBV7-6 and TRBJ1-4; 7 bases match TRBD1. Trimming removed 4 bases from V and 10 bases from J; junction bases left unmatched: 12. The CDR3 covers 15 residues. Germline V gene lookup returns CDR1 SGHVS and CDR2 FNYEAQ.

The chain carries TRBV13 and TRBJ1-2; TRBD1 is a possible D gene (6 bases). The CDR3 has 15 amino acids. V lost 3 bases to trimming and J lost 2 bases, with 13 bases between them. Germline CDR1 and CDR2: PRHDT and FYEKMQ (reference sequence). CDR3 sequence (DNA): TGTGCCAGCAGCTTGTCGTTCGGGACAAACTATGGCTACACCTTC. It codes for CASSLSFGTNYGYTF.

CDR3 DNA sequence: TGCGCCAGCAGCCGAATGGGGGGACAGGGTGGTTCACCCCTCCACTTT. Protein sequence: CASSRMGGQGGSPLHF. J is TRBJ1-6 and V is TRBV4-1, with TRBD1 matching 9 bases. The germline CDR1 and CDR2 sequences are MGHRA and YSYEKL. After removal of 4 bases from V and 9 bases from J, the junction contained 10 bases not matched to a gene. The CDR3 length is 16 residues.

The V and J genes are TRBV3-1 (or the pseudogene TRBV3-2) and TRBJ2-5; D might be TRBD1 (8 bases). This CDR3 is 17 amino acids long. CDR1 is LGHDT and CDR2 is YNNKEL in the germline V gene (reference sequence). Trimming cost V 3 bases and J 2 bases, with 19 bases left between them. The CDR3 protein is CASSHLRTGRGQETQYF. For the CDR3, the DNA is TGTGCCAGCAGCCACCTCAGGACAGGGAGGGGGCAAGAGACCCAGTACTTC.

This chain uses TRBV13 with TRBJ1-2, with TRBD1 identical over 9 bases. This CDR3 comprises 14 residues. The V gene end was trimmed by 3 bases and the J gene end by 7 bases; junction bases not matched to a gene: 6. Germline-derived CDR1 and CDR2 are PRHDT and FYEKMQ (reference sequence). DNA of the CDR3: TGTGCCAGCAGCTTCCCGGGACAGGGTTGTGGCTACACCTTC. This codes for CASSFPGQGCGYTF.

This sequence joins TRBV9 and TRBJ1-6, with D tentatively TRBD1 (5 bases). Germline V lookup: CDR1 SGDLS, CDR2 YYNGEE. V lost 0 bases, J lost 0 bases, and 16 bases lay in between. CDR3 length: 19 amino acids. The CDR3 DNA follows: TGTGCCAGCAGCGTAGGGGCGCAGGGCGGTCTCTCCTATAATTCACCCCTCCACTTT. Translated, it gives CASSVGAQGGLSYNSPLHF.

The chain couples TRBV10-3 to TRBJ2-5, with D possibly being TRBD2 (6 bases). There are 14 residues in the CDR3. Germline V gene data show CDR1 as ENHRY and CDR2 as SYGVKD. The V and J ends lost 5 bases and 0 bases respectively, with 10 bases between them. CDR3 sequence reads: CAISPGLNQETQYF. DNA for the CDR3: TGTGCCATCAGTCCGGGACTGAACCAAGAGACCCAGTACTTC.